This T cell receptor (beta chain) came from a study of cytomegalovirus exposure and HLA in healthy donors. Study context: Findings of an earlier analysis included under 140 million unique TCR beta sequences from 170 million or so T cells. Regarding the study as a whole: Associated with HLA alleles at 0.05 false discovery rate in a later analysis were about 17,000 TCR beta sequences. Per published accounts, TCR beta sequences correctly predicted the HLA-A and HLA-B alleles of most subjects.

This clone was observed a handful of times. Its specificity is unknown. The CDR3 contains 12 residues. Trimming shortened V by 0 bases and J by 11 bases, and 10 bases separated the two germline ends. Germline CDR1 reads LNHNV; CDR2 reads YYDKDF (reference sequence). The PCR employed 60 Vbeta primers together with 13 Jbeta primers. Sequencing was performed with immunoSEQ multiplex PCR; in TCRdb, only in-frame clones are kept and a portion is missing. Seen here are more than 150,000 clones, about 79% observed once, and the top ten hold about 14%. Sample: PBMCs. The clonotype originates from a man aged 45 to 65 in good health and CMV-seropositive. The rearrangement joins TRBV15 to TRBJ1-1; D perhaps matches TRBD1 (5 bases). Here the CDR3 reads CATSREGGEAFF. The DNA of the CDR3 is TGTGCCACCAGCAGAGAAGGAGGGGAGGCTTTCTTT.